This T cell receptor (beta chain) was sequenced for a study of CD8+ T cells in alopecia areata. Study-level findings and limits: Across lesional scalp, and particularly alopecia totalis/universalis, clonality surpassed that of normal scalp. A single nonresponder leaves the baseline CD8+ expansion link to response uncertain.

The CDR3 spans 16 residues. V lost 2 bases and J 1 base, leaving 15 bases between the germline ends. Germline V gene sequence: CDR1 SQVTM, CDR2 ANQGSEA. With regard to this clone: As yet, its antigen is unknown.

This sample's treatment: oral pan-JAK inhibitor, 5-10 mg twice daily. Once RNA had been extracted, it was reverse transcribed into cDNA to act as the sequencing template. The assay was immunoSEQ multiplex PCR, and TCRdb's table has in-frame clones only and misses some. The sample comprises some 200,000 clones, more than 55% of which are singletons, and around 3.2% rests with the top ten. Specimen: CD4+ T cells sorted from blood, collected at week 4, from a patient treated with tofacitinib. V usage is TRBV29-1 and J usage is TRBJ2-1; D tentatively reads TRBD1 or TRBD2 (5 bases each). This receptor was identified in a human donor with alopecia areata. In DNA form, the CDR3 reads TGCAGCGTTGAACGGGGCAGGTTAGGGTCCTACAATGAGCAGTTCTTC. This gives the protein CSVERGRLGSYNEQFF.